Below, 22 T cell receptor beta chains from the same sample are listed, as sequenced in a study of T cell repertoires in aging, cancer and after chemotherapy. The template was genomic DNA from peripheral blood, not RNA. Rearranged V-D-J TRB sequences were amplified with a mixed TRB-A/B primer pool. TCRdb redid the calling of the multiplex PCR reads with MiXCR, one entry per CDR3 protein. The sample carries 10,000 to 13,000 distinct CDR3 sequences, 20% to 30% recorded once. The sequenced sample consisted of blood. These receptors came from a human donor in good health.

V and J are TRBV28 and TRBJ2-3; D gene uncertain. The length of the CDR3 is 14 residues. The germline V gene encodes CDR1 MDHEN and CDR2 SYDVKM. V lost 1 base, J lost 5 bases, and 10 bases lay in between. The DNA for the CDR3 is TGTGCCAGCAGTTTATCTCGCCCTGGAGATACGCAGTATTTT. Its translation is CASSLSRPGDTQYF.

The chain couples TRBV6-2 or TRBV6-3 to TRBJ2-5; 13 bases are shared with TRBD2. The J segment lost 5 bases and the V segment lost 2 bases, leaving 8 bases of the junction unmatched. CDR3 length equals 17 residues. CDR1 is MNHEY, CDR2 SVGEGT, per germline. CDR3: CASSYPRTSGGRETQYF. CDR3 nucleotides: TGTGCCAGCAGTTACCCACGGACTAGCGGGGGCCGGGAGACCCAGTACTTC.

In regard to this clonotype: This CDR3 fails to terminate in the conserved phenylalanine or tryptophan, so it likely reflects a read error. The chain is built from TRBV5-1 and TRBJ1-6; D not certain. Germline lookup yields CDR1 SGHRS and CDR2 YFSETQ. The germline V and J ends were trimmed by 0 bases and 10 bases, with 14 bases remaining between them. The CDR3 length is 15 residues. The CDR3 DNA reads TGCGCCAGCAGCTTGGCCACCGGGCGGGGATCACCCCTCCACCTT. As protein: CASSLATGRGSPLHL.

This clonotype was detected only a few times. The chain is built from TRBV27 and TRBJ1-1, with D unclear. V was trimmed by 5 bases and J by 4 bases, leaving 26 bases between them. The CDR3 spans 18 residues. CDR1 and CDR2 from the germline V gene are MNHEY and SMNVEV (reference sequence). CDR3 nucleotide sequence: TGTGCCAGCAGTGCCCTACCCCCTGGCGGGGAGAGTAGCACTGAAGCTTTCTTT. Amino acids: CASSALPPGGESSTEAFF.

This rearrangement joins TRBV15 to TRBJ2-7; D might be TRBD1 or TRBD2, each matching 5 bases. Germline assignment: CDR1 LNHNV and CDR2 YYDKDF (reference sequence). The CDR3 extends over 16 amino acids. V lost 3 bases to trimming and J lost 0 bases, with 15 bases between them. CDR3 bases: TGTGCCACCAGCAGGATCCCGGGACGCAACTCCTACGAGCAGTACTTC. Translating it yields CATSRIPGRNSYEQYF.

This clonotype is categorized as medium-sized (0.01 to 0.1%). The chain carries TRBV7-2 and TRBJ2-3; D is unclear. The germline gives CDR1 SGHTA, CDR2 FQGNSA. V was trimmed by 5 bases and J by 0 bases, leaving 18 bases between them. This CDR3 is 17 amino acids long. The CDR3 DNA reads TGTGCCAGCAGCCAAAGTCTTGGGTTCCCCAGCACAGATACGCAGTATTTT. This sequence encodes CASSQSLGFPSTDTQYF.

This clonotype was counted only a few times. The V gene is TRBV20-1, the J gene TRBJ1-5, with D unresolved. The length of the CDR3 is 12 residues. CDR1 is DFQATT and CDR2 is SNEGSKA in the germline V gene (reference sequence). Trimming removed 1 base at V and 4 bases at J, with 5 bases between. The CDR3 here is CSARGANQPQHF. In DNA form, the CDR3 reads TGCAGTGCTAGAGGAGCTAATCAGCCCCAGCATTTT.

The chain couples TRBV28 to TRBJ2-1; D is tentatively TRBD1 or TRBD2 (5 bases each). The germline V gene encodes CDR1 MDHEN and CDR2 SYDVKM. Trimming shortened V by 6 bases and J by 2 bases, and 17 bases separated the two germline ends. The length of the CDR3 is 16 residues. The CDR3 region is CASSYLGTLAYNEQFF. CDR3 DNA: TGTGCCAGCAGCTACCTGGGGACGTTAGCCTACAATGAGCAGTTCTTC.

This clonotype has just a few counts. The chain has TRBV28 and TRBJ2-7; TRBD1 might be the D (6 bases). Looked up from germline, CDR1 is MDHEN and CDR2 is SYDVKM. The CDR3 length is 14 residues. The V end lost 6 bases, the J end lost 7 bases, and 19 bases lay between the germline ends. The CDR3 sequence: CASSMTGTRGEQYF. The CDR3, as DNA: TGTGCCAGCAGCATGACCGGGACAAGGGGTGAGCAGTACTTC. The variable domain in full, completed from reference TRBV28 and TRBJ2-7, reads DVKVTQSSRYLVKRTGEKVFLECVQDMDHENMFWYRQDPGLGLRLIYFSYDVKMKEKGDIPEGYSVSREKKERFSLILESASTNQTSMYLCASSMTGTRGEQYFGPGTRLTVT.

This chain connects TRBV6-6 to TRBJ1-4; the match to TRBD1 covers 10 bases. The CDR3 loop spans 14 amino acids. J gave up 4 bases and V 5 bases, and 1 base lay outside the gene matches. Germline CDR1 reads MNHNY; CDR2 reads SVGAGI (reference sequence). Here the CDR3 reads CASSRDRGNEKLFF. CDR3 in DNA: TGTGCCAGCAGTAGGGACAGGGGTAATGAAAAACTGTTTTTT.

Judged by abundance, this clonotype is medium-sized (0.01 to 0.1%). The rearrangement links TRBV20-1 to TRBJ2-2; a weak D match, TRBD1 (6 bases). The germline CDR1 and CDR2 sequences are DFQATT and SNEGSKA (reference sequence). Trimming took 3 bases from V and 4 from J, leaving 15 bases between them. The CDR3 runs 15 residues. The DNA of the CDR3 is TGCAGTGCTAGCACCTCGGGACACCTCACCGGGGAGCTGTTTTTT. It specifies CSASTSGHLTGELFF.

In its sample, this clonotype ranks as medium-sized. V usage is TRBV19 and J usage is TRBJ2-3; 12 nucleotides align to TRBD2. Germline loops: CDR1 LNHDA, CDR2 SQIVND (reference sequence). This CDR3 region has 15 residues. Unmatched junction bases numbered 5, after V lost 5 bases and J lost 5 bases. The CDR3 bases are TGTGCCAGTAGTGATAGACTAGCGGGGGTAGATACGCAGTATTTT. Amino acids: CASSDRLAGVDTQYF.

Within the sample, this clonotype is medium-sized. V gene TRBV29-1 combines with J gene TRBJ2-7, with D tentatively TRBD1 (5 bases). Trimming removed 6 bases from V and 9 bases from J, with 15 bases in between. The germline CDR1 and CDR2 sequences are SQVTM and ANQGSEA. This CDR3 is 11 amino acids long. The CDR3 is CSVRVGPVQYF. The CDR3 DNA reads TGCAGCGTCAGGGTCGGACCGGTGCAGTACTTC.

This clonotype was seen a handful of times. This chain links TRBV12-3 or TRBV12-4 with TRBJ2-3, with D tentatively TRBD1 or TRBD2 (5 bases each). The CDR3 runs to 13 residues. V was shortened by 3 bases and J by 5 bases, with 9 bases between the two germline ends. The CDR3 DNA sequence: TGTGCCAGCAGTTTTCGGGGCGGAGATACGCAGTATTTT. Amino acids: CASSFRGGDTQYF.

This clonotype was counted between two and nine times. The chain employs TRBV11-2 and TRBJ2-1, with 7 bases matching TRBD2. This CDR3 has 17 amino acids. Germline loops: CDR1 SGHAT, CDR2 FQNNGV. The trim removed 0 bases at V and 4 bases at J, leaving 9 bases unmatched. In DNA form, the CDR3 reads TGTGCCAGCAGCTTAGATCCCGGACTAGGGCGGTACAATGAGCAGTTCTTC. This sequence encodes CASSLDPGLGRYNEQFF.

The chain combines TRBV5-1 with TRBJ1-4, with 10 bases aligning to TRBD1. With 4 bases clipped from V and 2 bases from J, the junction kept 8 bases outside the gene matches. The CDR3 length is 17 residues. Per the germline V gene, CDR1 is SGHRS and CDR2 is YFSETQ. CDR3 DNA sequence: TGCGCCAGCAGCGCATCGACAGGGGGCATGACTAATGAAAAACTGTTTTTT. Residues: CASSASTGGMTNEKLFF.

There are a few counts of this clonotype. The chain carries TRBV5-6 and TRBJ2-1, with D tentatively TRBD2 (6 bases). The germline V gene encodes CDR1 SGHDT and CDR2 YYEEEE. The germline V and J ends were trimmed by 2 bases and 6 bases, with 12 bases remaining between them. CDR3 length equals 14 residues. The CDR3 here is CASSFERRGNEQFF. CDR3 nucleotides: TGTGCCAGCAGCTTCGAAAGGCGGGGCAATGAGCAGTTCTTC.

The chain combines TRBV5-1 with TRBJ1-1; D not resolved. CDR1 and CDR2 from the germline V gene are SGHRS and YFSETQ. This CDR3 has 15 amino acids. Trimming took 0 bases from V and 5 from J, leaving 14 bases between them. CDR3 protein: CASSLGEGRGTEAFF. In nucleotides, the CDR3 is TGCGCCAGCAGCTTGGGTGAAGGCCGAGGGACTGAAGCTTTCTTT.

As to this clonotype: The junction and the germline gene differ at one end; a read error may be behind it. The rearrangement joins TRBV4-2 to TRBJ2-1; the match to TRBD2 covers 7 bases. CDR1 is LGHNA, CDR2 YNFKEQ, per germline. CDR3 size: 15 residues. CDR3: CASSQEPSGYNEQFF. The CDR3, as DNA: TGCGCCAGCAGCCAAGAACCTAGCGGTTACAATGAGCAGTTCTTC.

By share, this clonotype ranks as medium-sized. The chain has TRBV7-2 and TRBJ2-5, with 8 bases that match TRBD1. The V segment lost 1 base and the J segment 4 bases; nucleotides outside the gene matches: 8. The length of the CDR3 is 16 residues. Germline CDR1 and CDR2: SGHTA and FQGNSA. The CDR3 DNA sequence: TGTGCCAGCAGCTTAGGGACCATAACAGGGGGAGAGACCCAGTACTTC. Translation: CASSLGTITGGETQYF.

About this clonotype: A clone one base away is much larger, so this may be a read error. This chain links TRBV29-1 with TRBJ2-3; D call uncertain. The CDR3 consists of 13 residues. Germline CDR1 SQVTM, CDR2 ANQGSEA. CDR3 amino acids: CNVGYTVTDTQYF. CDR3 DNA: TGCAACGTGGGTTATACAGTCACAGATACGCAGTATTTT.

The chain recombines TRBV6-5 with TRBJ2-7; no clear D. V was trimmed by 6 bases and J by 4 bases, leaving 16 bases between them. Germline values: CDR1 MNHEY, CDR2 SVGAGI. The CDR3 contains 14 residues. CDR3 sequence reads: CASRGWTVGYEQYF. CDR3 DNA: TGTGCCAGCAGGGGATGGACGGTTGGTTACGAGCAGTACTTC.